The 20 T cell receptor beta chains below were found in one sample sequenced in a study of T-cell memory formation after mild COVID-19. One entry per CDR3 protein, called by TCRdb with MiXCR from the 5' RACE reads. The sample consists of fewer than 450,000 distinct CDR3 sequences, more than 20% of them appearing once. Sample: PBMCs or a T cell subset sorted from them (not recorded which). These receptors were collected from an adult woman who had mild COVID-19 (a few samples of this study predate the infection). Cell type and time point are not known.

The chain carries TRBV5-6 and TRBJ2-7; 7 positions match TRBD1. Germline V gives CDR1 SGHDT, CDR2 YYEEEE. The CDR3 has 15 residues. Trimming cost V 2 bases and J 4 bases; bases outside gene matches: 9. The CDR3 sequence: CASSFNRGYVYEQYF. CDR3 sequence (DNA): TGTGCCAGCAGCTTTAACAGGGGCTATGTGTACGAGCAGTACTTC.

J is TRBJ2-7 and V is TRBV15; 8 bases are a match to TRBD2. The CDR3 is 16 amino acids. V was pared by 3 bases and J by 4 bases, with 11 bases of the junction left unmatched. Germline V gives CDR1 LNHNV, CDR2 YYDKDF (reference sequence). As DNA, the CDR3 is TGTGCCACCAGCAGTCACCAGAGCGGGAGAAGTTACGAGCAGTACTTC. Protein sequence: CATSSHQSGRSYEQYF. The entire variable domain, with the rest obtained from reference TRBV15 and TRBJ2-7, is as follows: DAMVIQNPRYQVTQFGKPVTLSCSQTLNHNVMYWYQQKSSQAPKLLFHYYDKDFNNEADTPDNFQSRRPNTSFCFLDIRSPGLGDTAMYLCATSSHQSGRSYEQYFGPGTRLTVT.

The chain links TRBV5-1 to TRBJ2-3, with TRBD2 matching 9 bases. J gave up 4 bases and V 3 bases, and 9 bases lay outside the gene matches. The V gene's germline CDR1 is SGHRS and CDR2 YFSETQ. The CDR3 sequence is 16 residues long. For the CDR3, the DNA is TGCGCCAGCAGCTCGAGTTTAGCGGGGGTACCAGATACGCAGTATTTT. This gives the protein CASSSSLAGVPDTQYF. Full variable domain (remainder filled in from reference TRBV5-1 and TRBJ2-3): KAGVTQTPRYLIKTRGQQVTLSCSPISGHRSVSWYQQTPGQGLQFLFEYFSETQRNKGNFPGRFSGRQFSNSRSEMNVSTLELGDSALYLCASSSSLAGVPDTQYFGPGTRLTVL.

This clonotype was seen repeatedly, ten times or more. J is TRBJ2-7 and V is TRBV6-5; possible D gene TRBD1, 7 bases. Germline V CDR1 and CDR2: MNHEY, SVGAGI. This CDR3 has 14 residues. The germline V and J ends were trimmed by 8 bases and 6 bases, with 20 bases remaining between them. The CDR3 DNA follows: TGTGCCAGCGGTACGGAGGGGGCGCTGGGCGAGCAGTACTTC. It codes for CASGTEGALGEQYF.

This clonotype was seen at least ten times. The chain links TRBV24-1 to TRBJ2-5, with a weak D call TRBD1 (7 bases). Per germline, CDR1 KGHDR and CDR2 SFDVKD. Trimming pared 5 bases from V and 5 bases from J, leaving 20 bases between. This CDR3 has 16 residues. The CDR3 coding sequence is TGTGCCACCAGTGCCATGGGGTCAGGGGGGATCGAGACCCAGTACTTC. It yields the protein CATSAMGSGGIETQYF.

This rearrangement joins TRBV6-6 to TRBJ2-5; D is undetermined. Looked up from germline, CDR1 is MNHNY and CDR2 is SVGAGI (reference sequence). The length of the CDR3 is 17 residues. V lost 0 bases and J 5 bases, leaving 19 bases between the germline ends. The CDR3 coding sequence is TGTGCCAGCAGTTACTCGCGAGGCCTCGAAGAGTGGGAGACCCAGTACTTC. As protein: CASSYSRGLEEWETQYF.

This clonotype was seen a handful of times. This chain joins TRBV6-1 and TRBJ1-2, with D tentatively TRBD1 (5 bases). This CDR3 contains 11 residues. The V gene's germline CDR1 is MNHNS and CDR2 SASEGT. V was pared by 4 bases and J by 10 bases, with 10 bases between. This chain's CDR3 is CASSAGTDYTF. CDR3 nucleotide sequence: TGTGCCAGCAGTGCAGGGACGGACTACACCTTC.

The rearrangement joins TRBV7-9 to TRBJ2-3, with 9 nucleotides matching TRBD2. The V gene end was trimmed by 3 bases and the J gene end by 0 bases; junction bases not matched to a gene: 4. The CDR3 loop spans 16 amino acids. CDR1 and CDR2 (germline): SEHNR, FQNEAQ (reference sequence). This CDR3 is CASSFSAGGSTDTQYF. Written as DNA, the CDR3 is TGTGCCAGCAGCTTTTCAGCGGGAGGAAGCACAGATACGCAGTATTTT.

Comment on this clonotype: This sequence may be a read error, since a much larger clone differs from it by one base. V and J are TRBV3-1 and TRBJ2-7, with 9 positions matching TRBD1. The length of the CDR3 is 15 residues. V shed 4 bases and J 2 bases; nucleotides not matched to a gene: 6. Germline CDR1 LGHDT, CDR2 YNNKEL (reference sequence). The CDR3 bases are TGTGCCAGCAGCCCCGGGACAGGGCTTACCTACGAGCAGTACTTC. This translates into CASSPGTGLTYEQYF.

The chain joins TRBV30 to TRBJ2-3; possible D gene TRBD1, 5 bases. V lost 0 bases to trimming and J lost 9 bases, with 7 bases between them. CDR3 length equals 11 residues. CDR1 is GTSNPN and CDR2 is SVGIG in the germline V gene (reference sequence). Written as DNA, the CDR3 is TGTGCCTGGAGTGTGTCAGGGACGCAGTATTTT. Translating gives CAWSVSGTQYF.

There are a few counts of this clonotype. The V gene is TRBV12-3 or TRBV12-4, the J gene TRBJ2-5, with D uncertain. The V end lost 1 base, the J end lost 5 bases, and 8 bases lay between the germline ends. CDR3 size: 13 residues. In nucleotides, the CDR3 is TGTGCCAGCAGTTTAGGGGGTGCGGAGACCCAGTACTTC. It encodes CASSLGGAETQYF.

The V and J genes are TRBV5-1 and TRBJ1-6, with 9 bases fitting TRBD1. Looked up from germline, CDR1 is SGHRS and CDR2 is YFSETQ. V shed 3 bases and J 7 bases; nucleotides not matched to a gene: 5. The CDR3 sequence is 15 residues long. The CDR3, as DNA: TGCGCCAGCAGCTATCGGGACAGGGAGAATTCACCCCTCCACTTT. This sequence encodes CASSYRDRENSPLHF.

This clonotype was counted only a few times. This chain links TRBV7-2 with TRBJ2-3; TRBD2 aligns across 12 bases. Looked up from germline, CDR1 is SGHTA and CDR2 is FQGNSA. This CDR3 region has 18 residues. V gave up 4 bases and J gave up 9 bases; unmatched junction bases: 17. The CDR3 DNA sequence: TGTGCCAGCAGCTCGCAGGGGGGCGCCGCGACTAGCGGGAGAACGCAGTATTTT. It is translated as CASSSQGGAATSGRTQYF.

This clonotype was seen only a few times. DNA of the CDR3: TGCAGTGCTAGAGAGCCCCTTGGACTAGCGGGAGGACGGGTGTACGAGCAGTACTTC. Translating it yields CSAREPLGLAGGRVYEQYF. The rearrangement joins TRBV20-1 to TRBJ2-7; 14 bases agree with TRBD2. The CDR3 consists of 19 residues. Per germline, CDR1 DFQATT and CDR2 SNEGSKA (reference sequence). The junction had 14 bases not matched to a gene; V was cut back by 0 bases and J by 4 bases.

The J gene is TRBJ2-1, the V gene TRBV7-2; weak D call: TRBD2 (6 bases). Germline CDR1 is SGHTA and CDR2 is FQGNSA. The V gene lost 4 bases and the J gene lost 8 bases, with 12 bases spanning the gap. This CDR3 region has 13 residues. The CDR3 loop is CASSSSTGDEQFF. CDR3 nucleotide sequence: TGTGCCAGCAGCTCCAGCACGGGGGATGAGCAGTTCTTC.

This clonotype was seen a few times. This chain uses TRBV20-1 with TRBJ2-1; 8 bases fit TRBD2. Germline CDR1 is DFQATT and CDR2 is SNEGSKA (reference sequence). This CDR3 is 16 amino acids long. Trimming cost V 0 bases and J 1 base; bases outside gene matches: 5. As DNA, the CDR3 is TGCAGTGCTAGAGATCTTAGCGGGGCTTCCTACAATGAGCAGTTCTTC. As protein: CSARDLSGASYNEQFF.

A few counts support this clonotype. The chain has TRBV5-1 and TRBJ1-3; 9 bases match TRBD1. Germline CDR1 and CDR2: SGHRS and YFSETQ. The CDR3 sequence is 19 residues long. Germline trimming cut 0 bases from V and 5 bases from J; bases unmatched to any gene: 15. The CDR3 is CASSLAAAGSQGARNTIYF. Written as DNA, the CDR3 is TGCGCCAGCAGCTTGGCCGCCGCGGGATCACAGGGGGCAAGAAACACCATATATTTT.

This clonotype was detected only once. The V and J genes are TRBV25-1 and TRBJ1-3, with TRBD1 as a possible D gene (6 bases). CDR1 and CDR2 from the germline V gene are MGHDK and SYGVNS. The CDR3 has 14 residues. V was shortened by 4 bases and J by 3 bases, with 10 bases between the two germline ends. The CDR3 loop reads CASSAWTVGNTIYF. DNA for the CDR3: TGTGCCAGCAGTGCCTGGACAGTTGGAAACACCATATATTTT.

The table lists this clonotype with many counts. The V call is TRBV5-1, the J call TRBJ1-1; maybe TRBD1 (5 bases). The V gene lost 0 bases and the J gene lost 7 bases, with 13 bases spanning the gap. This CDR3 has 14 amino acids. Germline lookup yields CDR1 SGHRS and CDR2 YFSETQ. The CDR3 DNA reads as TGCGCCAGCAGCTTGGAATGGGGGTGGAATGAAGCTTTCTTT. Amino acid sequence: CASSLEWGWNEAFF.

This chain connects TRBV12-3 or TRBV12-4 to TRBJ1-5, with TRBD1 identical over 7 bases. The V and J ends lost 7 bases and 4 bases, in that order; junction bases with no gene match: 22. The CDR3 totals 19 residues. As DNA, the CDR3 is TGTGCCAGCACTCCCAGGGCTCGAGAGGGCAGGGGGAAGAATCAGCCCCAGCATTTT. Translated, it gives CASTPRAREGRGKNQPQHF.